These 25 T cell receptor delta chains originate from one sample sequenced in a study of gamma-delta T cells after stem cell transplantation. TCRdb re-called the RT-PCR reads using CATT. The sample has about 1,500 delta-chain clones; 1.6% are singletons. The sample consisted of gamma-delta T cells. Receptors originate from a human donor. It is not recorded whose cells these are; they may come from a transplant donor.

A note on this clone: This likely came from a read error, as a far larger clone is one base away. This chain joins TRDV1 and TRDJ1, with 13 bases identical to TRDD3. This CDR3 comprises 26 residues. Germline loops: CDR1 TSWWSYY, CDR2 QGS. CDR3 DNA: TGTGCTCCTGGGGAACTAGGACTCCTTATCCCCACGTACTGGGGGATACGCGAGGAGCACACCGATAAACTCATCTTT. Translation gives CAPGELGLLIPTYWGIREEHTDKLIF.

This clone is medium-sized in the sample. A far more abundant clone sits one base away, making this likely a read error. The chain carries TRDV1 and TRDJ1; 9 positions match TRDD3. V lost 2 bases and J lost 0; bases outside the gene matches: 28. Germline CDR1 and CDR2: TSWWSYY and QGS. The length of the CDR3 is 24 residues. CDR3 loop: CALGEGRSSRSFLTGGKYTDKLIF. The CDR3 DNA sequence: TGTGCTCTTGGGGAAGGGCGTTCCTCACGGTCCTTCCTTACTGGGGGAAAGTACACCGATAAACTCATCTTT.

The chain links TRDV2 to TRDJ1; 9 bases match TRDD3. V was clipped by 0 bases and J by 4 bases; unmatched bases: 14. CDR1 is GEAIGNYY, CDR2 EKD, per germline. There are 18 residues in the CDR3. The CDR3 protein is CACDTVSGSGGYIDKLIF. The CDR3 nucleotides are TGTGCCTGTGACACCGTCTCGGGAAGTGGGGGATATATCGATAAACTCATCTTT.

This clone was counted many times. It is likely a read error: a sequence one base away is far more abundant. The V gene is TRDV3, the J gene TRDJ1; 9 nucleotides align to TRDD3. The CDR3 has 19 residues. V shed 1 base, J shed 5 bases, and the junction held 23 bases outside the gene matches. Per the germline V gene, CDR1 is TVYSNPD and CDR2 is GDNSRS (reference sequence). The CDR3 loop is CAFNCPLPWGIRREDKLIF. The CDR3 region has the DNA TGTGCCTTTAATTGTCCCCTACCCTGGGGGATCCGACGTGAGGATAAACTCATCTTT.

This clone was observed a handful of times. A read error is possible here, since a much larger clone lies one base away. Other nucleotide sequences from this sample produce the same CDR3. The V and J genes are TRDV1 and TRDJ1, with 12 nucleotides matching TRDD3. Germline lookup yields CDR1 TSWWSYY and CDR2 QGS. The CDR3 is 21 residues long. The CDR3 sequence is CALGELSYWGIPYRGTDKLIF. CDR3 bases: TGTGCTCTTGGGGAACTGTCCTACTGGGGGATACCGTACAGGGGTACCGATAAACTAATCTTT.

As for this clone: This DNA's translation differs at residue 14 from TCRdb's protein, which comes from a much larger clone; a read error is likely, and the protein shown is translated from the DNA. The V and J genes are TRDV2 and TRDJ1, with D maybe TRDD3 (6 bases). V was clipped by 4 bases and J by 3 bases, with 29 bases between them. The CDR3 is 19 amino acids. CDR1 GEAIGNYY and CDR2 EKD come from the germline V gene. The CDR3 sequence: CACEALRSGGPSIADKLIF. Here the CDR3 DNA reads TGTGCCTGTGAAGCCCTACGAAGCGGGGGACCCTCGATAGCCGATAAACTCATCTTT.

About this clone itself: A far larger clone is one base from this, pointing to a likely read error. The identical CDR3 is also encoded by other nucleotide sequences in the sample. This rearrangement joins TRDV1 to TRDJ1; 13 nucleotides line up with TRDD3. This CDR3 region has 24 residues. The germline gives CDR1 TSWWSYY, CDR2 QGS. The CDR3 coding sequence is TGCGCTCTTGGGGTAGGCCTGTGGATCACCCAATTAAGTACTGGGGGATACGGGACCGATAAACTCATCTTT. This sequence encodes CALGVGLWITQLSTGGYGTDKLIF.

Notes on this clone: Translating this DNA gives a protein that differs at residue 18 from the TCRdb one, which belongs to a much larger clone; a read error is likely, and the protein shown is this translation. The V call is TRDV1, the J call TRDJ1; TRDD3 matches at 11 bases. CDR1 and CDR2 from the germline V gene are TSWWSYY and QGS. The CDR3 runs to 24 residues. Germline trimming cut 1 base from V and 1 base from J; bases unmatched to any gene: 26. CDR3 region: CALGERHLPQLRWGIRLCTDKLIF. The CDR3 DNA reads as TGTGCTCTTGGGGAACGCCACCTACCCCAACTACGATGGGGGATACGCTTGTGCACCGATAAACTCATCTTT.

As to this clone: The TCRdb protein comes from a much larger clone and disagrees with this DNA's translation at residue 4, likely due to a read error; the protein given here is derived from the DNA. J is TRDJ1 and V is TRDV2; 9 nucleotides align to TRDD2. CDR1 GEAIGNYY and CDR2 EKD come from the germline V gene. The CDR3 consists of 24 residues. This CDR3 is CACGTGAVGLPTIPGGWGADKLIF. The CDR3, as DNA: TGTGCCTGTGGCACCGGAGCGGTTGGCCTTCCTACGATACCCGGAGGATGGGGGGCCGATAAACTCATCTTT.

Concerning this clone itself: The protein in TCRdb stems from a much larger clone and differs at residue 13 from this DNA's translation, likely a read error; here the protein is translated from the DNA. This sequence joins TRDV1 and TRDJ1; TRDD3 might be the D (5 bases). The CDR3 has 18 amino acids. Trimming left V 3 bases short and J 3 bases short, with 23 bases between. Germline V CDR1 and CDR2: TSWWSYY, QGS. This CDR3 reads CALGDSTKGGEYADKLIF. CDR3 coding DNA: TGTGCTCTTGGGGACAGTACCAAGGGCGGGGAGTACGCCGATAAACTCATCTTT.

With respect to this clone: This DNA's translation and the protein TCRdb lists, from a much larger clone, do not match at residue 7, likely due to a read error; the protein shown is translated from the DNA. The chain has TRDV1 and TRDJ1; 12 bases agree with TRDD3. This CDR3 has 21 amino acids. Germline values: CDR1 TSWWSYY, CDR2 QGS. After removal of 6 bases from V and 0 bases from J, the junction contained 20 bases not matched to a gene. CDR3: CALGLPHEYWGILPYTDKLIF. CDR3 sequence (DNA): TGTGCTCTTGGTCTACCGCACGAGTACTGGGGGATACTTCCGTACACCGATAAACTCATCTTT.

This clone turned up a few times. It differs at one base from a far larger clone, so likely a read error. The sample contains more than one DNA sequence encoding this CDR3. Here the CDR3 reads CALGELGLLIPTYWGIREEHTDKLIF. DNA for the CDR3: TGCGCTCTTGGGGAACTAGGACTCCTTATCCCCACGTACTGGGGGATACGCGAGGAGCACACCGATAAACTCATCTTT. This chain links TRDV1 with TRDJ1, with 13 bases fitting TRDD3. Germline V gives CDR1 TSWWSYY, CDR2 QGS. CDR3 length: 26 residues.

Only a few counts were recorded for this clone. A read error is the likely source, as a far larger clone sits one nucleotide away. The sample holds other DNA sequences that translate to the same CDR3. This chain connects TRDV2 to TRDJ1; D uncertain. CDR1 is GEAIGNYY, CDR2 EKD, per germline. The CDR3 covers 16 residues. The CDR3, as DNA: TGCGCCTGTGACAGGGCGAGAAGACGGGGCACCGATAAACTCATCTTT. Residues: CACDRARRRGTDKLIF.

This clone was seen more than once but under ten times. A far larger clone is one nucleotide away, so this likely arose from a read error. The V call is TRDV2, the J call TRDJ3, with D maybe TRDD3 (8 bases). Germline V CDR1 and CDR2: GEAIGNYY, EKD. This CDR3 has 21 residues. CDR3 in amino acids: CACDTTGLWGSPSWDTRQTFF. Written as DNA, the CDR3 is TGTGCCTGTGACACCACGGGGCTCTGGGGGAGCCCTTCCTGGGACACCCGACAGACGTTTTTC.

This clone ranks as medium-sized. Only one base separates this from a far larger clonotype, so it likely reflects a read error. The CDR3 region has the DNA TGTGCCTGTGACGCCAGGGTACGAGGGCTGGGGGACACCGATAAACTCATCTTT. Translation gives CACDARVRGLGDTDKLIF. The chain links TRDV2 to TRDJ1, with 7 nucleotides matching TRDD3. V was pared by 3 bases and J by 0 bases, with 15 bases of the junction left unmatched. Germline CDR1 is GEAIGNYY and CDR2 is EKD. This CDR3 has 18 amino acids.

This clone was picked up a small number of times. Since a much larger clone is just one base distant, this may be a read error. The CDR3 nucleotides are TGTGCTCTTGGGGGGCTCTTTTCTACTAATCTCCTACTGGGGGATACGCTCCCCCGGGACACCGATAAACTCATCTTT. This gives the protein CALGGLFSTNLLLGDTLPRDTDKLIF. The rearrangement links TRDV1 to TRDJ1, with 13 nucleotides matching TRDD3. Germline V gene sequence: CDR1 TSWWSYY, CDR2 QGS. This CDR3 region has 26 residues. The V gene end was trimmed by 4 bases and the J gene end by 0 bases; junction bases not matched to a gene: 32.

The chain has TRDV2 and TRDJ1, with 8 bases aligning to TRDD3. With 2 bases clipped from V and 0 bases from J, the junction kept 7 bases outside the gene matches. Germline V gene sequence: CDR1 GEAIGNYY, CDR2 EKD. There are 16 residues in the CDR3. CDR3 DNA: TGTGCCTGTGACAATCTCGGGATACGCTACACCGATAAACTCATCTTT. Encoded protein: CACDNLGIRYTDKLIF.

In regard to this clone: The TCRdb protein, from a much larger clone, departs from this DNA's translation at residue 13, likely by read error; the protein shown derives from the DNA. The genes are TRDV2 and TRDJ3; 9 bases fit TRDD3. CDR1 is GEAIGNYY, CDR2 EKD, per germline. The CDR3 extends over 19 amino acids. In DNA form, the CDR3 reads TGTGCCTGTGACCGCGTACTGGGGGACGCCTCCTGGGGCACCCGACAGATGTTTTTC. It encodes CACDRVLGDASWGTRQMFF.

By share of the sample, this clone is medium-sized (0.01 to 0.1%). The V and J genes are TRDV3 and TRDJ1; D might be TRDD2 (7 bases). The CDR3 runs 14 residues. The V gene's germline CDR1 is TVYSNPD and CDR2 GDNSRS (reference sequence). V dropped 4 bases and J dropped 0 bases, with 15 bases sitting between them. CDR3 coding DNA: TGTGCCTGTTCCTACTGGGATCACACCGATAAACTCATCTTT. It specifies CACSYWDHTDKLIF.

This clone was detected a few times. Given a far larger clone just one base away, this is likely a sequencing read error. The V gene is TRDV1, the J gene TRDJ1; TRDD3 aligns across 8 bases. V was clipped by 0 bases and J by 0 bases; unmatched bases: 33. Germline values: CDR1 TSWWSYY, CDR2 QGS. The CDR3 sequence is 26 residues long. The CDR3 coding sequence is TGTGCTCTTGGGGAACTAGGACTCCTTATCCCCACGTACTGGGGGGTACGCGAGGAGCACACCGATAAACTCATCTTT. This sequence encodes CALGELGLLIPTYWGVREEHTDKLIF.

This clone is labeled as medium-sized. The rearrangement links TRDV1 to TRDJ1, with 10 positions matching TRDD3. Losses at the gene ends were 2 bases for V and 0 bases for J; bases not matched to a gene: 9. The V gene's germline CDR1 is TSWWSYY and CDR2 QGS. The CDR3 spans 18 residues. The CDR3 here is CALGETDFTGGYTDKLIF. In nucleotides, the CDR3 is TGTGCTCTTGGGGAAACTGATTTCACTGGGGGATACACCGATAAACTCATCTTT.

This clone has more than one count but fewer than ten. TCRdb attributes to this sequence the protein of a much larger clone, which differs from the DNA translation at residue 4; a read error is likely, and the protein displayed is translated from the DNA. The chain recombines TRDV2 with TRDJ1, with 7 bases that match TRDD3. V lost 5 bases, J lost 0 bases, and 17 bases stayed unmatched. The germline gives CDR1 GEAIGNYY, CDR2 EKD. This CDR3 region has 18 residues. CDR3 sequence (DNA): TGTGCCTGTGCCAAGTGGGATGGGGGACCGATGTACACCGATAAACTCATCTTT. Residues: CACAKWDGGPMYTDKLIF.

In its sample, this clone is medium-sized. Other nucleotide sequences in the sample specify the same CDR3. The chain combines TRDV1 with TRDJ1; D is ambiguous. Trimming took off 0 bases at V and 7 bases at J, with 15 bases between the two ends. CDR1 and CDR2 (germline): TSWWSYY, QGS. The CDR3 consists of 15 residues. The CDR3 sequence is CALGELPLMGGKLIF. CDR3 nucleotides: TGTGCTCTTGGGGAACTTCCCCTTATGGGTGGTAAACTCATCTTT.

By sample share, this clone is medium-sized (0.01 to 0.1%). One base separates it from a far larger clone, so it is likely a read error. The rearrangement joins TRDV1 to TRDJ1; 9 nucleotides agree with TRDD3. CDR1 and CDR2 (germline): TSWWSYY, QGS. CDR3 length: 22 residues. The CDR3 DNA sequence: TGTGCTCCTGGGGACCTCCATACGGGGTACTGGGGGACCGACCCGTACACCGATAAACTCATCTTT. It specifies CAPGDLHTGYWGTDPYTDKLIF.

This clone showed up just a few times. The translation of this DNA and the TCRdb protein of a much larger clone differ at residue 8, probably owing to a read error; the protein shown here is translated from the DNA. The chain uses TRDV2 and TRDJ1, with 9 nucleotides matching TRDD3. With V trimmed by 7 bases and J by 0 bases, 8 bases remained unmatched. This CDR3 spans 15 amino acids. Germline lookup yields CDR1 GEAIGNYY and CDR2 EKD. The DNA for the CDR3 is TGTGCCTGCACACTGGGGGACTCGTACACCGATAAACTCATCTTT. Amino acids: CACTLGDSYTDKLIF.